These 22 T cell receptor beta chains were sequenced from one sample in a study of blood T cell repertoires in COVID-19. Some clones are missing from TCRdb's copy, which holds only in-frame ones; the method was immunoSEQ multiplex PCR. The sample consists of about 50,000 clones, less than 90% of them appearing once. Sequenced: peripheral blood. The receptors were gathered from a human donor in a cohort sampled during active COVID-19.

The chain combines TRBV19 with TRBJ2-3; TRBD2 might be the D (6 bases). V gave up 3 bases and J gave up 0 bases, with 13 bases separating them. CDR1 LNHDA and CDR2 SQIVND come from the germline V gene (reference sequence). The CDR3 totals 16 residues. The CDR3 spells CASSMAGGISTDTQYF. In DNA, the CDR3 is TGTGCCAGTAGTATGGCGGGCGGGATTAGCACAGATACGCAGTATTTT.

V is TRBV5-4 and J is TRBJ2-5, with 11 bases fitting TRBD1. This CDR3 has 17 amino acids. Germline CDR1 and CDR2: SGHNT and YYREEE (reference sequence). V lost 1 base, J lost 1 base, and 6 bases stayed unmatched. CDR3 sequence (DNA): TGTGCCAGCAGCTTGCCGCTAGGACAGGGGGCCCAAGAGACCCAGTACTTC. Its protein product is CASSLPLGQGAQETQYF.

The chain couples TRBV5-1 to TRBJ2-1; 9 bases agree with TRBD1. Germline V gene data show CDR1 as SGHRS and CDR2 as YFSETQ. J lost 12 bases, V lost 3 bases, and 10 bases had no gene match. CDR3 length: 14 amino acids. CDR3 nucleotides: TGCGCCAGCAGCTCCGGGACAGGGCAGGTCGGGCAGTTCTTC. It yields the protein CASSSGTGQVGQFF.

The chain employs TRBV6-1 and TRBJ1-6; 7 bases line up with TRBD1. Germline lookup yields CDR1 MNHNS and CDR2 SASEGT. This CDR3 region has 15 residues. The ends lost 3 bases at V and 8 bases at J; junction bases unmatched: 7. CDR3 sequence reads: CASSEPGTEDSPLHF. For the CDR3, the DNA is TGTGCCAGCAGTGAGCCCGGGACAGAGGATTCACCCCTCCACTTT.

CDR3 sequence (DNA): TGTGCCAGCTCACCGACCGGGACTAGACGTAATGAGCAGTTCTTC. Protein product: CASSPTGTRRNEQFF. The rearrangement joins TRBV18 to TRBJ2-1; 8 bases align to TRBD2. The junction had 8 bases not matched to a gene; V was cut back by 3 bases and J by 7 bases. The CDR3 consists of 15 residues. Per germline, CDR1 KGHSH and CDR2 LQKENI.

This clone showed up just once. The V call is TRBV3-1 (or the pseudogene TRBV3-2), the J call TRBJ1-2; no firm D call. The CDR3 length is 15 residues. CDR1 LGHDT and CDR2 YNNKEL come from the germline V gene (reference sequence). V dropped 0 bases and J dropped 2 bases, with 10 bases sitting between them. CDR3 DNA: TGTGCCAGCAGCCAAGAATCGACGGGGAACTATGGCTACACCTTC. This gives the protein CASSQESTGNYGYTF.

The V call is TRBV19, the J call TRBJ2-2; no clear D gene. The CDR3 is 16 amino acids. Trimming pared 5 bases from V and 0 bases from J, leaving 13 bases between. Germline V gene sequence: CDR1 LNHDA, CDR2 SQIVND (reference sequence). The CDR3 DNA is TGTGCCAGTAGTGTCCTCGGCAGCGCGAACACCGGGGAGCTGTTTTTT. Its protein is CASSVLGSANTGELFF.

CDR3 loop: CASSLGHTTNEKLFF. In nucleotides, the CDR3 is TGCGCCAGCAGCTTGGGGCATACAACTAATGAAAAACTGTTTTTT. The chain uses TRBV5-1 and TRBJ1-4; D is uncertain. Germline V CDR1 and CDR2: SGHRS, YFSETQ. CDR3 length equals 15 residues. V was cut by 0 bases and J by 0 bases, with 6 bases left in between.

The rearrangement links TRBV5-1 to TRBJ1-1; TRBD1 aligns across 9 bases. Germline V CDR1 and CDR2: SGHRS, YFSETQ. The junction had 4 bases not matched to a gene; V was cut back by 0 bases and J by 4 bases. The CDR3 sequence is 15 residues long. The CDR3 bases are TGCGCCAGCAGCTTGGAGGGACAGGGTCTCACTGAAGCTTTCTTT. It encodes CASSLEGQGLTEAFF.

This clone was observed a single time. V and J are TRBV15 and TRBJ1-1, with a possible D match to TRBD1 (5 bases). Trimming took off 5 bases at V and 4 bases at J, with 11 bases between the two ends. The V gene's germline CDR1 is LNHNV and CDR2 YYDKDF (reference sequence). The CDR3 length is 13 residues. CDR3 region: CATSLWGVTEAFF. In DNA, the CDR3 is TGTGCCACCAGCCTTTGGGGGGTCACTGAAGCTTTCTTT.

The chain has TRBV3-1 (or the pseudogene TRBV3-2) and TRBJ2-7, with D unclear. CDR1 is LGHDT and CDR2 is YNNKEL in the germline V gene (reference sequence). The CDR3 spans 14 residues. V was cut by 5 bases and J by 2 bases, with 13 bases left in between. The CDR3 nucleotides read TGTGCCAGCAGCGCCGTAACGGGTCCCTACGAGCAGTACTTC. Residues: CASSAVTGPYEQYF.

The chain recombines TRBV7-8 with TRBJ1-5; D is unclear. Per germline, CDR1 SGHVS and CDR2 FQNEAQ. The length of the CDR3 is 16 residues. The V end was cut by 1 base, the J end by 1 base, with 11 bases between. The CDR3 sequence is CASSLDGVTSNQPQHF. Written as DNA, the CDR3 is TGTGCCAGCAGCTTAGACGGGGTTACGAGCAATCAGCCCCAGCATTTT. The variable domain in full, with the rest retrieved from reference TRBV7-8 and TRBJ1-5, is GAGVSQSPRYKVAKRGQDVALRCDPISGHVSLFWYQQALGQGPEFLTYFQNEAQLDKSGLPSDRFFAERPEGSVSTLKIQRTQQEDSAVYLCASSLDGVTSNQPQHFGDGTRLSIL.

J is TRBJ2-3 and V is TRBV5-4; 9 nucleotides line up with TRBD2. Unmatched junction bases numbered 7, after V lost 4 bases and J lost 1 base. This CDR3 comprises 16 residues. Germline CDR1 reads SGHNT; CDR2 reads YYREEE (reference sequence). The CDR3 nucleotides are TGTGCCAGCAGCCGCGGGGGGGGGTCAGGCACAGATACGCAGTATTTT. It codes for CASSRGGGSGTDTQYF. Combining the CDR3 with reference TRBV5-4 and TRBJ2-3 gives the whole variable domain ETGVTQSPTHLIKTRGQQVTLRCSSQSGHNTVSWYQQALGQGPQFIFQYYREEENGRGNFPPRFSGLQFPNYSSELNVNALELDDSALYLCASSRGGGSGTDTQYFGPGTRLTVL.

The V call is TRBV7-2, the J call TRBJ2-5, with D possibly TRBD2 on 5 matching bases. Germline CDR1 is SGHTA and CDR2 is FQGNSA. Between the trimmed V and J ends, which lost 2 bases and 1 base, there was a span of 14 bases. The length of the CDR3 is 16 residues. As DNA, the CDR3 is TGTGCCAGCAGCTTAATAGAGGGAGACCTCCAAGAGACCCAGTACTTC. It encodes CASSLIEGDLQETQYF.

The CDR3 region has the DNA TGTGCCAGCAGTCTTGCCAGCGGGTACGAGCAGTACGTC. Amino acid sequence: CASSLASGYEQYV. This chain uses TRBV5-6 with TRBJ2-7; D perhaps matches TRBD2 (6 bases). From germline, CDR1 is SGHDT and CDR2 YYEEEE. CDR3 length: 13 amino acids. Trimming took off 5 bases at V and 4 bases at J, with 13 bases between the two ends.

This chain links TRBV19 with TRBJ2-4; the match to TRBD1 covers 8 bases. The CDR3 is 14 amino acids. V was pared by 5 bases and J by 5 bases, with 5 bases of the junction left unmatched. From germline, CDR1 is LNHDA and CDR2 SQIVND (reference sequence). CDR3 nucleotide sequence: TGTGCCAGTAGTGTTCCAGGGGGCGAAAACATTCAGTACTTC. It yields the protein CASSVPGGENIQYF.

V gene TRBV27 combines with J gene TRBJ2-3; 15 bases agree with TRBD2. J lost 3 bases, V lost 4 bases, and 8 bases had no gene match. This CDR3 has 18 residues. CDR1 and CDR2 (germline): MNHEY, SMNVEV (reference sequence). CDR3 in DNA: TGTGCCAGCAGTTCCTATGGACTAGCGGGAGGGCGTACAGATACGCAGTATTTT. This encodes CASSSYGLAGGRTDTQYF.

CDR3 protein: CASSLLQAGEQYF. DNA for the CDR3: TGTGCCAGCAGTTTACTCCAGGCGGGGGAGCAGTACTTC. The J gene is TRBJ2-7, the V gene TRBV27; weak D call: TRBD2 (6 bases). Germline CDR1 is MNHEY and CDR2 is SMNVEV (reference sequence). The V end lost 2 bases, the J end lost 7 bases, and 12 bases lay between the germline ends. The CDR3 sequence is 13 residues long.

V is TRBV27 and J is TRBJ2-1; no reliable D call. The V gene lost 5 bases and the J gene lost 0 bases, with 8 bases spanning the gap. Germline values: CDR1 MNHEY, CDR2 SMNVEV (reference sequence). The length of the CDR3 is 14 residues. Here the CDR3 reads CASSPRSSYNEQFF. In DNA, the CDR3 is TGTGCCAGCAGTCCTAGATCCTCCTACAATGAGCAGTTCTTC.

The V call is TRBV18, the J call TRBJ2-5; no reliable D call. Trimming left V 2 bases short and J 1 base short, with 5 bases between. CDR1 and CDR2 from the germline V gene are KGHSH and LQKENI. The CDR3 loop spans 13 amino acids. The CDR3 protein is CASSPGRQETQYF. CDR3 nucleotide sequence: TGTGCCAGCTCACCAGGGCGCCAAGAGACCCAGTACTTC.

This clone was seen just once. V usage is TRBV9 and J usage is TRBJ2-1, with 8 bases that match TRBD2. The V segment lost 4 bases and the J segment 8 bases; nucleotides outside the gene matches: 11. The CDR3 consists of 15 residues. The germline V gene has CDR1 SGDLS and CDR2 YYNGEE. CDR3 coding DNA: TGTGCCAGCAGCTCCGGGACTAGGGCGACTTATGAGCAGTTCTTC. Amino acid sequence: CASSSGTRATYEQFF.

V usage is TRBV2 and J usage is TRBJ2-5; TRBD2 matches 15 bases. Germline loops: CDR1 SNHLY, CDR2 FYNNEI. The CDR3 is 18 amino acids. Germline trimming cut 3 bases from V and 0 bases from J; bases unmatched to any gene: 5. As DNA, the CDR3 is TGTGCCAGCAGTGAGGGGACTAGCGGGGGGATGTACCAAGAGACCCAGTACTTC. Amino acids: CASSEGTSGGMYQETQYF.